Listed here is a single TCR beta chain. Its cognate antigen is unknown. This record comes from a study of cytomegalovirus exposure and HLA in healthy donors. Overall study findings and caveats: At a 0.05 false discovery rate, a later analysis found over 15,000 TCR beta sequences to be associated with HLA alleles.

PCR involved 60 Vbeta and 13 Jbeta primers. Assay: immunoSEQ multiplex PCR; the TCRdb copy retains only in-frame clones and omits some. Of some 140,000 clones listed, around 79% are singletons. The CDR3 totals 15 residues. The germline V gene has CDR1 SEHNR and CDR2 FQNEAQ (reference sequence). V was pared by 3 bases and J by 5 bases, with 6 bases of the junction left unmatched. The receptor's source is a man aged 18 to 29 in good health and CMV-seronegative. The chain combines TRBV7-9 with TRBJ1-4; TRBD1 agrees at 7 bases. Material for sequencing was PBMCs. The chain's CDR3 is CASSFTGAYNEKLFF. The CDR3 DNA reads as TGTGCCAGCAGCTTTACAGGGGCCTACAATGAAAAACTGTTTTTT.